This T cell receptor (beta chain) stems from a study of radiation and T cells in renal cell carcinoma. Regarding time point: blood 2 weeks post-SBRT. Treatment described: 15 Gy SBRT to primary tumor, nephrectomy 4 weeks later. Serial blood draws occurred at baseline and 2 and 4 weeks post-SBRT. Clear cell pathology was present in this patient's renal cell carcinoma. The repertoire was sequenced with immunoSEQ multiplex PCR; TCRdb's copy has only in-frame clones and lacks some. The table has just over 150,000 clones, over 80% seen once; the top ten hold approximately 13%. Comment on this clone: Antigen unknown.

Study conclusions and caveats: Top tumor clonotypes rose in blood 2 weeks post-radiation, then contracted. No pretreatment tumor biopsies were available for baseline clonotypes.

This specimen was blood, taken from a patient whose treatment included radiotherapy and nephrectomy. The clonotype originates from a woman aged 45-60 years with renal cell carcinoma.

The CDR3, as DNA: TGTGCCACGGAGATAGGGGGAACCTACGAGCAGTACTTC. The encoded protein is CATEIGGTYEQYF. The rearrangement links TRBV15 to TRBJ2-7; the D gene is possibly TRBD1 (6 bases). Germline-derived CDR1 and CDR2 are LNHNV and YYDKDF (reference sequence). The CDR3 totals 13 residues. Deletions cut 9 bases from V and 2 bases from J, with 14 bases between.